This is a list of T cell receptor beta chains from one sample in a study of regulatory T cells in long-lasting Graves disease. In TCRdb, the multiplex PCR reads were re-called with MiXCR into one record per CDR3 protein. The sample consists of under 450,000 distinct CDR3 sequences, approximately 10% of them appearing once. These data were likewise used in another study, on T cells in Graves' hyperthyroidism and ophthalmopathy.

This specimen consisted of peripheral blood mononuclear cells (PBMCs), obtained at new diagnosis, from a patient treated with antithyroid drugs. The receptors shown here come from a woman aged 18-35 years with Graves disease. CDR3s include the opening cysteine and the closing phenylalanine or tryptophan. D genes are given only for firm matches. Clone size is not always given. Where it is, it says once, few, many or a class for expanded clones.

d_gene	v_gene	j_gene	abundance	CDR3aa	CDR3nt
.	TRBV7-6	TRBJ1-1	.	CASSLAENAEAFF	TGTGCCAGCAGCTTAGCAGAGAACGCTGAAGCTTTCTTT
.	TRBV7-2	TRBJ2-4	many	CASSLAAAQIQYF	TGTGCCAGCAGCTTAGCGGCAGCGCAGATTCAGTACTTC
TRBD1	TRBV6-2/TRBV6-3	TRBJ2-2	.	CASNPPGQGGAGELFF	TGTGCCAGCAACCCCCCGGGACAGGGAGGGGCCGGGGAGCTGTTTTTT
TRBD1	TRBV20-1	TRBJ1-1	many	CSATRGGGSEAFF	TGCAGTGCTACCCGAGGGGGCGGGAGTGAAGCTTTCTTT
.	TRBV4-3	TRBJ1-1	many	CASSQVGNTEAFF	TGCGCCAGCAGCCAAGTAGGGAACACTGAAGCTTTCTTT
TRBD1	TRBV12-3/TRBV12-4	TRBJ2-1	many	CASTIGGQGPYNEQFF	TGTGCCAGCACTATTGGGGGACAGGGGCCCTACAATGAGCAGTTCTTC
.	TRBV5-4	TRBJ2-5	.	CASSFSISLGPQETQYF	TGTGCCAGCAGCTTTAGTATCTCCTTAGGGCCCCAAGAGACCCAGTACTTC
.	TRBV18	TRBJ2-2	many	CASSQSGTELFF	TGTGCCAGCTCACAATCCGGGACGGAGCTGTTTTTT
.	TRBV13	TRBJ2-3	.	CASSSWTASTDTQYF	TGTGCCAGCAGCTCTTGGACAGCCAGCACAGATACGCAGTATTTT
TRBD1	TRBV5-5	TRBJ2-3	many	CASSDRGSTDTQYF	TGTGCCAGCAGCGACAGGGGGAGCACAGATACGCAGTATTTT
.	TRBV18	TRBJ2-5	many	CASSPARVETQYF	TGTGCCAGCTCACCTGCTAGGGTAGAGACCCAGTACTTC
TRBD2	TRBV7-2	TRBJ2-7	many	CASSLVSAGVSEQYF	TGTGCCAGCAGCTTAGTGTCAGCGGGAGTCAGCGAGCAGTACTTC
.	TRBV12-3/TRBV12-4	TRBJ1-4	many	CASASYEKLFF	TGTGCCAGCGCTTCATATGAAAAACTGTTTTTT
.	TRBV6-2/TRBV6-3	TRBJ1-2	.	CASTVTGGFYGYTF	TGTGCCAGCACCGTCACGGGGGGCTTCTATGGCTACACCTTC
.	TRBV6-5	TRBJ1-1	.	CASSYEDPRGPNTEAFF	TGTGCCAGCAGTTACGAAGACCCCAGAGGGCCGAACACTGAAGCTTTCTTT
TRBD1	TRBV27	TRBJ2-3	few	CASSPFKSKTGVWVTQYF	TGTGCCAGCAGCCCATTTAAAAGCAAGACAGGGGTTTGGGTTACGCAGTATTTT
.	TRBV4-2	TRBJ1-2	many	CASSPPAGGSRYGYTF	TGTGCCAGCAGCCCGCCGGCAGGAGGATCCCGATATGGCTACACCTTC
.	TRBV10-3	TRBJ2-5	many	CAISELRAGETQYF	TGTGCCATCAGTGAGCTACGGGCTGGGGAGACCCAGTACTTC
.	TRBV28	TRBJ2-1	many	CASRDSSYNEQFF	TGTGCCAGCCGGGACTCCTCCTACAATGAGCAGTTCTTC
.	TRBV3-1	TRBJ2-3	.	CASSRGGIGTVVDTQYF	TGTGCCAGCAGCCGTGGAGGTATAGGAACAGTTGTGGATACGCAGTATTTT
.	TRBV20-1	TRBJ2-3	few	CSARDLKDTQYF	TGCAGTGCTAGAGATCTGAAGGATACGCAGTATTTT
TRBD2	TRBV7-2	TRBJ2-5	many	CASSRLGLAGPINQETQYF	TGTGCCAGCAGCCGACTCGGACTAGCGGGGCCGATCAACCAAGAGACCCAGTACTTC
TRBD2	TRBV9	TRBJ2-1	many	CASSVDRRSSGNDEQFF	TGTGCCAGCAGCGTAGATAGGCGATCTAGCGGGAATGATGAGCAGTTCTTC
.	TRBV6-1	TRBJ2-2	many	CASTTPIRVAGDGELFF	TGTGCCAGCACCACCCCAATCCGGGTAGCTGGGGACGGGGAGCTGTTTTTT
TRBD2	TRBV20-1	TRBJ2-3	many	CSARDQELAERPDTQYF	TGCAGTGCTAGAGATCAAGAACTAGCGGAACGTCCAGATACGCAGTATTTT
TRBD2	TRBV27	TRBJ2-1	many	CASSLSNRFGGSYNEQFF	TGTGCCAGCAGTTTATCGAATCGGTTCGGGGGGTCCTACAATGAGCAGTTCTTC
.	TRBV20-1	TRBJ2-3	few	CSAPMGSDTQYF	TGCAGTGCTCCGATGGGCTCAGATACGCAGTATTTT
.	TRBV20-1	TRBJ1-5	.	CSARDLGISNQPQHF	TGCAGTGCTAGAGATTTGGGGATTAGCAATCAGCCCCAGCATTTT
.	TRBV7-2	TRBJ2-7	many	CASSFTGYSYEQYF	TGTGCCAGCAGCTTTACGGGATATTCCTACGAGCAGTACTTC